Presented here are 8 T cell receptor beta chains from one specimen sequenced in a study of blood T cell repertoires in COVID-19. TCRdb's table, derived via immunoSEQ multiplex PCR, lists solely in-frame clones and lacks some. The data contain about 400,000 clones, around 90% of them seen just once; the ten biggest clones take up 2% to 2.5%. The sample was PBMCs or T cells enriched from blood (not recorded which). The source is a woman aged 35 to 49 with acute COVID-19.

The chain links TRBV4-1 to TRBJ1-4; 9 positions match TRBD1. CDR3 size: 17 residues. The germline gives CDR1 MGHRA, CDR2 YSYEKL. V gave up 2 bases and J gave up 10 bases; unmatched junction bases: 14. The CDR3 nucleotides read TGCGCCAGCAGCCAATTGCCCCAACAGGGGGCGCGCAGAAAACTGTTTTTT. Residues: CASSQLPQQGARRKLFF.

The chain combines TRBV5-6 with TRBJ1-6; tentative D call: TRBD1 (6 bases). The CDR3 has 17 residues. The V end was cut by 4 bases, the J end by 4 bases, with 18 bases between. Germline-derived CDR1 and CDR2 are SGHDT and YYEEEE. The CDR3 DNA is TGTGCCAGCAGCATGAAAGGGACATCTAATTATAATTCACCCCTCCACTTT. Translation: CASSMKGTSNYNSPLHF.

V and J are TRBV29-1 and TRBJ2-2, with D possibly being TRBD2 (6 bases). V shed 4 bases and J shed 3 bases, with 18 bases lying between them. The germline V gene encodes CDR1 SQVTM and CDR2 ANQGSEA. The CDR3 has 16 residues. CDR3 bases: TGCAGCGTTGGGACGTCGCGGGGCGGATACACCGGGGAGCTGTTTTTT. As protein: CSVGTSRGGYTGELFF.

J is TRBJ1-1 and V is TRBV10-2; D remains unclear. This CDR3 contains 14 residues. Looked up from germline, CDR1 is WSHSY and CDR2 is SAAADI. The ends were cut back, 0 bases at V and 6 bases at J, with 11 bases in the middle. The CDR3 here is CASSESGGEAEAFF. The CDR3 region has the DNA TGCGCCAGCAGTGAGTCGGGAGGAGAGGCTGAAGCTTTCTTT.

This clone was seen once. CDR3 nucleotide sequence: TGTGCCAGCAGCGTCGACACAATGAACACTGAAGCTTTCTTT. It encodes CASSVDTMNTEAFF. The V and J genes are TRBV2 and TRBJ1-1; D not certain. Looked up from germline, CDR1 is SNHLY and CDR2 is FYNNEI. The V end was cut by 6 bases, the J end by 0 bases, with 11 bases between. This CDR3 has 14 residues. The full variable domain, with the rest looked up from reference TRBV2 and TRBJ1-1, is EPEVTQTPSHQVTQMGQEVILRCVPISNHLYFYWYRQILGQKVEFLVSFYNNEISEKSEIFDDQFSVERPDGSNFTLKIRSTKLEDSAMYFCASSVDTMNTEAFFGQGTRLTVV.

J is TRBJ2-3 and V is TRBV11-3; 7 bases match TRBD1. The CDR3 has 15 amino acids. The V and J ends lost 5 bases and 6 bases, in that order; junction bases with no gene match: 11. Germline assignment: CDR1 SGHNT and CDR2 YENEEA. As DNA, the CDR3 is TGTGCCAGCAGCAGATACAGGGGCCCACCCGATACGCAGTATTTT. Protein product: CASSRYRGPPDTQYF.

The chain has TRBV4-1 and TRBJ2-5, with 7 bases matching TRBD2. The CDR3 runs to 16 residues. Trimming took 1 base from V and 4 from J; bases not matched to a gene: 9. Germline V gene data show CDR1 as MGHRA and CDR2 as YSYEKL. The chain's CDR3 is CASSQARLGRAETQYF. In DNA form, the CDR3 reads TGCGCCAGCAGCCAAGCCCGGCTGGGGAGGGCAGAGACCCAGTACTTC.

In nucleotides, the CDR3 is TGTGCCAGCAGTTTAATAGGAGGGGGCGGTCGTGGCTACACCTTC. Protein: CASSLIGGGGRGYTF. V usage is TRBV27 and J usage is TRBJ1-2; 7 bases are shared with TRBD1. CDR3 length: 15 amino acids. Germline V gives CDR1 MNHEY, CDR2 SMNVEV (reference sequence). J lost 7 bases, V lost 2 bases, and 10 bases had no gene match.